The entry below gives a single TCR beta chain sequence along with its context. Its antigen is undetermined. Germline V gene sequence: CDR1 ENHRY, CDR2 SYGVKD. The trim removed 2 bases at V and 6 bases at J, leaving 3 bases unmatched. CDR3 size: 13 residues. Primers for the PCR totalled 60 Vbeta and 13 Jbeta. Repertoires were generated with immunoSEQ multiplex PCR, while TCRdb's copy carries only in-frame clones and drops some. This table has approximately 160,000 clones, 75% to 90% appearing once. The entry originates in a study of cytomegalovirus exposure and HLA in healthy donors. Study in general: There were more than 350 genotyped donors. Of these, 75% to 85% fell in the genetic ancestry cluster associated with self-reported Caucasian donors.

Whole-study results and caveats: A reported reduction in N-insertions relative to the 666-donor mean was seen in an Asian-associated ancestry cluster in a later analysis. The investigators catalogued some 150 TCR beta chains as cytomegalovirus-associated. Solely CMV serostatus was available to characterize immune exposure.

The chain employs TRBV10-3 and TRBJ2-7; 8 bases match TRBD1. Sequenced: PBMCs. The sequence derives from a man aged 50 or older in good health and CMV-seropositive. The CDR3 region has the DNA TGTGCCATCAGTGAGAGTACAGGGGGCGAGCAGTACTTC. This sequence encodes CAISESTGGEQYF.